Described below is a single TCR beta chain sequence and its context. The sample is drawn from a study of OX40 agonist ivuxolimab in advanced cancers. About the study: In three patients, partial responses were observed, one with hepatocellular carcinoma and two with cutaneous melanoma.

There are 16 residues in the CDR3. CDR1 and CDR2 from the germline V gene are MNHNS and SASEGT. Method: immunoSEQ multiplex PCR; TCRdb's copy keeps in-frame clones and lacks some. Of 8,000 to 10,000 clones in the sample, roughly 70% were seen once. The material was CD4+ or CD8+ T cells sorted from blood, obtained in a trial of the OX40 agonist ivuxolimab. The receptor was derived from an adult with an advanced solid tumor such as melanoma, head and neck, liver or kidney cancer. The chain links TRBV6-1 to TRBJ2-5, with 7 bases lining up with TRBD2. The last part of the DNA fits TRBJ2-7 better; the J call may be wrong. CDR3 coding DNA: TGTGCCAGCAGTGACTTGGCGGGAGACCCCTCCTACGAGCAGTACTTC. Its translation: CASSDLAGDPSYEQYF.